The following is a T cell receptor (beta chain) sequence with its context. How the authors handled the data: Amplification with reference gene primers provided the estimates of nucleated cell counts. TCRdb keeps only in-frame clones here, not all; method: immunoSEQ multiplex PCR. V and J calls and clone size come straight from that table; D and trimming were deduced from the DNA. The sample shows about 280,000 clones, more than 80% of them seen only once. This sample was included in a study of blood T cell repertoires in COVID-19. Study-wide context: From T cells, B-cell-depleted T cells, or PBMCs came the material, which was cDNA or gDNA.

The length of the CDR3 is 18 residues. Germline lookup yields CDR1 MDHEN and CDR2 SYDVKM. J lost 3 bases, V lost 5 bases, and 10 bases had no gene match. The origin of this receptor is a woman aged 25 to 39 with acute COVID-19. The sequenced sample consisted of PBMCs or T cells enriched from blood (not recorded which). This chain links TRBV28 with TRBJ2-3, with 14 nucleotides matching TRBD2. The CDR3 is CASSPAGLAGERTDTQYF. The CDR3, as DNA: TGTGCCAGCAGTCCGGCGGGACTAGCGGGAGAAAGGACAGATACGCAGTATTTT.